Each of the 4 T cell receptor beta chains below was sequenced from the same sample in a study of blood T cell repertoires in COVID-19. Sequenced by immunoSEQ multiplex PCR; TCRdb stores in-frame clones only, minus some. The sample has fewer than 200,000 clones; 70% to 80% are singletons. The specimen sequenced was PBMCs or T cells enriched from blood (not recorded which). Receptor source: an older woman in a cohort exposed to, infected with or recovered from COVID-19 (not recorded which).

This sequence joins TRBV18 and TRBJ1-3, with 9 bases matching TRBD1. The CDR3 covers 17 residues. CDR1 is KGHSH and CDR2 is LQKENI in the germline V gene. V lost 4 bases and J lost 0; bases outside the gene matches: 7. CDR3 coding DNA: TGTGCCAGCTCACGGATAGGACAGGGGAACTCTGGAAACACCATATATTTT. Translation gives CASSRIGQGNSGNTIYF.

The chain carries TRBV25-1 and TRBJ1-6; D is undetermined. Deletions cut 3 bases from V and 0 bases from J, with 6 bases between. This CDR3 is 15 amino acids long. The germline CDR1 and CDR2 sequences are MGHDK and SYGVNS. CDR3 DNA sequence: TGTGCCAGCAGTGAGGCCCGCTCCTATAATTCACCCCTCCACTTT. Encoded protein: CASSEARSYNSPLHF.

The J gene is TRBJ2-5, the V gene TRBV7-8, with a tentative D call TRBD1 (6 bases). Germline loops: CDR1 SGHVS, CDR2 FQNEAQ. The CDR3 extends over 15 amino acids. V shed 3 bases and J shed 5 bases, with 16 bases lying between them. For the CDR3, the DNA is TGTGCCAGCAGCTTTAGCAGGGGATTTCAGGAGACCCAGTACTTC. This codes for CASSFSRGFQETQYF.

The rearrangement links TRBV2 to TRBJ2-7; 9 nucleotides match TRBD1. This CDR3 is built from 14 residues. V gave up 6 bases and J gave up 5 bases; unmatched junction bases: 8. Germline V gives CDR1 SNHLY, CDR2 FYNNEI. CDR3 amino acids: CASSTPRDRDEQYF. The CDR3 region has the DNA TGTGCCAGCAGCACACCCCGGGACAGGGACGAGCAGTACTTC.